Sequencing of this TCR beta chain was carried out in a study of blood T cell repertoires in COVID-19 (dated by TCRdb to 2018 to 2021). For the wider study: Samples from collaborators originated in the United States, Italy and Spain and spanned both the acute and convalescent phases of COVID-19. The prospective study material was composed of cDNA or gDNA derived from T cells, B-cell-depleted T cells, or PBMCs. The dataset comprised deeply sampled blood TCRbeta repertoires from subjects exposed to, actively infected with, or recovered from COVID-19. The repertoires were made available in a free public database intended to serve as a resource for research on the immune response to SARS-CoV-2. Samples were obtained from the ongoing ImmuneRACE study (first 160 participants) and from 1,200 or so subjects provided by 6 global collaborators. A de-identified subject ID, COVID-19 status, age in years and sex were almost always included in the sample metadata. Where HLA class I and class II types were available, the types were taken from metadata supplied by the sample provider, not from assay-based typing.

The paper's findings and limits, for the study overall: How much clinical and demographic metadata was included differed by source and by participant, and the metadata was provided uncurated.

Whole blood was collected in K2EDTA tubes by collaborating institutions according to the institutions' own protocols. For TCRbeta analysis, collaborators shipped samples as frozen whole blood, isolated PBMCs, or DNA extracted from either of those sample types. On this clone: No cognate antigen has been identified for it. No per-base quality is available; no much larger clone lies one base away.

Relative to germline, V is missing 6 bases and J is missing 7 bases, with 9 bases of the junction outside any gene match. The CDR3, from cysteine to phenylalanine, totals 15 residues. Only the CDR3 region is kept as DNA, spanning 45 bases read in frame from base 1. Reading the germline V gene gives CDR1 SNHLY and CDR2 FYNNEI. TCRbeta CDR3 regions were amplified from genomic DNA by means of the immunoSEQ Assay, a bias-controlled multiplex PCR. As for the authors' bioinformatics: Nucleated cell counts per sample were estimated from amplification of reference gene primers within the assay. To quantify the absolute abundance of each unique TCRbeta CDR3 rearrangement, sequence reads were collapsed and filtered. Productive Simpson clonality was computed per sample as the square root of Simpson's diversity index over productive rearrangements. What TCRdb holds here is the immuneACCESS table cut down to in-frame rearrangements. Part of the clones is not present; checked against another copy, under half of the missing clones reflect an unresolved V gene, and the others are unexplained. The DNA gave D and trimming, while V, J and clone size come from that table. Counted in this sample were about 45,000 clones; about 80% of them appeared once. Of the sample, under 45% falls within the top ten clones.

The receptor was derived from a human donor in a cohort sampled during active COVID-19. Sequencing used peripheral blood. The sequence joins TRBV2 to TRBJ2-2; 9 of the junction bases match TRBD1. This receptor has the CDR3 CASRPGQGTGGELFF. The nucleotides read TGTGCCAGCAGGCCGGGACAGGGCACGGGCGGGGAGCTGTTTTTT.